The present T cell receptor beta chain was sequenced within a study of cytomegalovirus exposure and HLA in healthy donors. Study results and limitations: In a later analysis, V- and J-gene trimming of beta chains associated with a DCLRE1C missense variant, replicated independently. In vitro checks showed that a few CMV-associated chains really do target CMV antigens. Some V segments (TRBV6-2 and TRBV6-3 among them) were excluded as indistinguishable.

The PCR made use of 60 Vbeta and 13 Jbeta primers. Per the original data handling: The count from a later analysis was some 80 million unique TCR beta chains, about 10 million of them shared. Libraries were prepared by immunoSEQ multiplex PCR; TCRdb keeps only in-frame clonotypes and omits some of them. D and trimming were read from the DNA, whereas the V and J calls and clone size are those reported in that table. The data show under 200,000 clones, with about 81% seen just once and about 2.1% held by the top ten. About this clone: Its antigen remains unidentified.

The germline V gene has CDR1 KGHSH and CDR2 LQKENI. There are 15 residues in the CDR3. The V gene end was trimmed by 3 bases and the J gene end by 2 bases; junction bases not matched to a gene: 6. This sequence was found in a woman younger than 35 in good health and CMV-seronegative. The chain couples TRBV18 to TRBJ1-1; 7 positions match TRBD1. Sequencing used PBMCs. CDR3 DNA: TGTGCCAGCTCACCTCGGACAGGACGAAACACTGAAGCTTTCTTT. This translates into CASSPRTGRNTEAFF. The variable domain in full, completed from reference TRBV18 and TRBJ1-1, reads NAGVMQNPRHLVRRRGQEARLRCSPMKGHSHVYWYRQLPEEGLKFMVYLQKENIIDESGMPKERFSAEFPKEGPSILRIQQVVRGDSAAYFCASSPRTGRNTEAFFGQGTRLTVV.